Below, 26 T cell receptor beta chains from the same sample are listed, as sequenced in a study of CD4 T cells in relation to SARS-CoV-2 and coronaviruses. The unexposed donors gave CD4+ T cells in about 2011-2018, prior to COVID-19. The method was immunoSEQ multiplex PCR; TCRdb's version includes in-frame clones alone and lacks a portion of them. The sample carries approximately 70,000 clones, approximately 95% recorded once. The sample comprised naive CD4+ T cells from PBMCs. As for subset: naive CD4+ T cells isolated by negative enrichment. The receptors were gathered from a human donor in good health.

The CDR3 DNA reads as TGTGCCAGCAGCCAAGAGACAGGGGCAGGGACTGAAGCTTTCTTT. This codes for CASSQETGAGTEAFF. V gene TRBV3-1 (or the pseudogene TRBV3-2) combines with J gene TRBJ1-1, with 8 bases lining up with TRBD1. The ends lost 0 bases at V and 5 bases at J; junction bases unmatched: 5. CDR3 length equals 15 residues. Germline CDR1 and CDR2: LGHDT and YNNKEL (reference sequence).

The chain joins TRBV27 to TRBJ2-3, with 14 bases matching TRBD2. In germline, CDR1 is MNHEY, CDR2 SMNVEV (reference sequence). V lost 6 bases to trimming and J lost 0 bases; unmatched junction nucleotides: 23. The CDR3 extends over 23 amino acids. In nucleotides, the CDR3 is TGTGCCAGCAGATCACCGGGGGGGGGCGGACTAGCGGGAGGCCGACCTAGCACAGATACGCAGTATTTT. This gives the protein CASRSPGGGGLAGGRPSTDTQYF.

The chain joins TRBV5-1 to TRBJ2-5; 8 nucleotides line up with TRBD2. Losses at the gene ends were 2 bases for V and 5 bases for J; bases not matched to a gene: 5. Germline-derived CDR1 and CDR2 are SGHRS and YFSETQ. This CDR3 comprises 14 residues. The DNA of the CDR3 is TGCGCCAGCAGCTTCGGTGGGACTAGGGAGACCCAGTACTTC. Translation gives CASSFGGTRETQYF.

The gene calls are TRBV5-4 and TRBJ1-1, with D maybe TRBD1 (5 bases). The CDR3 sequence is 16 residues long. The V end was cut by 1 base, the J end by 2 bases, with 15 bases between. CDR1 is SGHNT, CDR2 YYREEE, per germline (reference sequence). CDR3 in amino acids: CASSLFQDSLNTEAFF. CDR3 sequence (DNA): TGTGCCAGCAGCTTGTTTCAAGACAGTCTTAACACTGAAGCTTTCTTT.

The chain couples TRBV13 to TRBJ1-2; D is possibly TRBD1 (6 bases). The CDR3 spans 15 residues. Trimming removed 4 bases from V and 4 bases from J, with 16 bases in between. Looked up from germline, CDR1 is PRHDT and CDR2 is FYEKMQ (reference sequence). CDR3 loop: CASSSSGGGRYGYTF. Written as DNA, the CDR3 is TGTGCCAGCAGCTCCTCGGGGGGGGGCCGCTATGGCTACACCTTC.

The chain employs TRBV19 and TRBJ2-1; D gene ambiguous. The CDR3 has 13 amino acids. CDR1 is LNHDA and CDR2 is SQIVND in the germline V gene (reference sequence). The V end was cut by 1 base, the J end by 5 bases, with 6 bases between. CDR3 sequence (DNA): TGTGCCAGTAGTATAGGGTTTAACAATGAGCAGTTCTTC. Translation gives CASSIGFNNEQFF.

The CDR3 DNA is TGTGCCAGCAGTTTATCATCGGGTAGAAGAGATACGCAGTATTTT. It is translated as CASSLSSGRRDTQYF. The V call is TRBV27, the J call TRBJ2-3; D call uncertain. The CDR3 loop spans 15 amino acids. The V gene lost 0 bases and the J gene lost 5 bases, with 12 bases spanning the gap. The germline V gene has CDR1 MNHEY and CDR2 SMNVEV (reference sequence).

The genes are TRBV7-2 and TRBJ2-5; no clear D gene. CDR1 SGHTA and CDR2 FQGNSA come from the germline V gene. CDR3 length: 14 amino acids. V gave up 0 bases and J gave up 1 base, with 6 bases separating them. CDR3 sequence reads: CASSLAWGQETQYF. CDR3 nucleotides: TGTGCCAGCAGCTTAGCATGGGGCCAAGAGACCCAGTACTTC.

The rearrangement uses TRBV5-1 and TRBJ1-6, with a weak D call TRBD1 (6 bases). The CDR3 consists of 16 residues. The ends were cut back, 0 bases at V and 7 bases at J, with 14 bases in the middle. Germline CDR1 is SGHRS and CDR2 is YFSETQ. The CDR3 sequence: CASSLGSGARNSPLHF. For the CDR3, the DNA is TGCGCCAGCAGCTTGGGGTCGGGGGCGAGGAATTCACCCCTCCACTTT.

The J gene is TRBJ2-6, the V gene TRBV3-1 (or the pseudogene TRBV3-2), with 7 bases lining up with TRBD1. The CDR3 loop spans 17 amino acids. After removal of 1 base from V and 4 bases from J, the junction contained 7 bases not matched to a gene. Germline-derived CDR1 and CDR2 are LGHDT and YNNKEL (reference sequence). The CDR3: CASSQVPGGSGANVLTF. Written as DNA, the CDR3 is TGTGCCAGCAGCCAAGTACCAGGGGGTTCCGGGGCCAACGTCCTGACTTTC.

A remark on this clone: Because it lacks the conserved phenylalanine or tryptophan at the end, this CDR3 is likely a read error. It is unclear where the CDR3 begins or ends on the DNA, so no DNA is shown, and the CDR3 is as TCRdb lists it. The chain is built from TRBV5-5 and TRBJ1-1. In germline, CDR1 is SGHKS, CDR2 YYEKEE (reference sequence). The CDR3 length equals 15 residues, ends included. The CDR3 loop reads CASSLVLRDPSGESL.

The rearrangement uses TRBV29-1 and TRBJ1-4; D gene ambiguous. Per germline, CDR1 SQVTM and CDR2 ANQGSEA. V lost 5 bases and J lost 4, with 2 bases in between. This CDR3 is 10 amino acids long. CDR3 loop: CSVLNEKLFF. CDR3 bases: TGCAGCGTTCTTAATGAAAAACTGTTTTTT.

The V gene is TRBV24-1, the J gene TRBJ2-2; no clear D. CDR3 size: 13 residues. The ends were cut back, 6 bases at V and 4 bases at J, with 8 bases in the middle. Germline V gene lookup returns CDR1 KGHDR and CDR2 SFDVKD. CDR3 amino acids: CATSLSVTGELFF. The CDR3 DNA reads as TGTGCCACCAGTTTATCAGTCACCGGGGAGCTGTTTTTT.

The chain uses TRBV2 and TRBJ2-5; D remains ambiguous. CDR3 length: 12 residues. CDR1 SNHLY and CDR2 FYNNEI come from the germline V gene. V lost 4 bases, J lost 14 bases, and 17 bases lay in between. The chain's CDR3 is CASSVSPTFQYF. Written as DNA, the CDR3 is TGTGCCAGCAGTGTCTCCCCGACCTTTCAATACTTC.

The chain links TRBV4-3 to TRBJ1-2, with D possibly TRBD1 on 6 matching bases. The V end was cut by 1 base, the J end by 6 bases, with 12 bases between. Germline V gene data show CDR1 as LGHNA and CDR2 as YSLEER. This CDR3 region has 14 residues. Written as DNA, the CDR3 is TGCGCCAGCAGCCAAGCTTCAGGGGAGGATGGCTACACCTTC. As protein: CASSQASGEDGYTF.

The rearrangement links TRBV7-2 to TRBJ2-3, with D unresolved. This CDR3 has 15 amino acids. Germline CDR1 reads SGHTA; CDR2 reads FQGNSA. V was clipped by 5 bases and J by 4 bases, with 16 bases between them. The CDR3 DNA reads TGTGCCAGCAGCCCACGGGTGGGTGGCGCAGATACGCAGTATTTT. Translated: CASSPRVGGADTQYF.

The V and J genes are TRBV5-4 and TRBJ1-4, with D tentatively TRBD1 (5 bases). CDR1 is SGHNT, CDR2 YYREEE, per germline (reference sequence). Between the trimmed V and J ends, which lost 4 bases and 3 bases, there was a span of 10 bases. The CDR3 totals 14 residues. The CDR3 protein is CASSGGGSNEKLFF. The CDR3 DNA reads as TGTGCCAGCAGCGGGGGGGGTTCTAATGAAAAACTGTTTTTT.

V gene TRBV5-1 combines with J gene TRBJ1-1; 7 bases fit TRBD1. The V gene end was trimmed by 4 bases and the J gene end by 0 bases; junction bases not matched to a gene: 9. Germline assignment: CDR1 SGHRS and CDR2 YFSETQ. This CDR3 is built from 16 residues. As DNA, the CDR3 is TGCGCCAGCAGCCTGCCCGTGGGACAGATGAACACTGAAGCTTTCTTT. This translates into CASSLPVGQMNTEAFF.

The rearrangement joins TRBV12-5 to TRBJ1-2, with 7 bases matching TRBD1. Trimming at V came to 6 bases and at J to 2 bases, leaving 0 bases not matched to a gene. The germline V gene has CDR1 LGHNT and CDR2 FRNRAP. CDR3 length: 12 residues. This chain's CDR3 is CASGTGNYGYTF. CDR3 DNA: TGTGCTAGTGGGACAGGGAACTATGGCTACACCTTC.

This clone appeared a single time. The J gene is TRBJ1-2, the V gene TRBV19; D remains ambiguous. The germline CDR1 and CDR2 sequences are LNHDA and SQIVND (reference sequence). V lost 2 bases and J lost 3, with 10 bases in between. This CDR3 region has 14 residues. The CDR3 is CASSILREDYGYTF. In DNA, the CDR3 is TGTGCCAGTAGTATACTTCGGGAGGACTATGGCTACACCTTC.

The rearrangement links TRBV7-3 to TRBJ2-1; no definite D call. Trimming shortened V by 4 bases and J by 8 bases, and 6 bases separated the two germline ends. Germline V CDR1 and CDR2: SGHTA, FQGTGA. The CDR3 sequence is 11 residues long. CDR3 protein: CASSSQDEQFF. CDR3 nucleotides: TGTGCCAGCAGCTCCCAGGATGAGCAGTTCTTC.

The V gene is TRBV19, the J gene TRBJ1-5; weak D call: TRBD1 (5 bases). Trimming took 0 bases from V and 7 from J, leaving 16 bases between them. Germline lookup yields CDR1 LNHDA and CDR2 SQIVND (reference sequence). The CDR3 is made up of 16 amino acids. The CDR3 bases are TGTGCCAGTAGTATAGATCGGGTAGGGGCCCGGCAGCCCCAGCATTTT. This encodes CASSIDRVGARQPQHF.

The genes are TRBV30 and TRBJ1-2, with a possible D match to TRBD1 (5 bases). Germline V gene lookup returns CDR1 GTSNPN and CDR2 SVGIG (reference sequence). The CDR3 runs 15 residues. V was cut by 3 bases and J by 0 bases, with 14 bases left in between. DNA for the CDR3: TGTGCCTGGAGCGGCCGACAGTTAGCTAACTATGGCTACACCTTC. This sequence encodes CAWSGRQLANYGYTF.

The chain couples TRBV4-3 to TRBJ2-5, with TRBD1 matching over 10 bases. V shed 4 bases, J shed 3 bases, and the junction held 8 bases outside the gene matches. CDR3 length: 16 residues. Germline CDR1 reads LGHNA; CDR2 reads YSLEER. CDR3 DNA sequence: TGCGCCAGCAGCCGCCTACCGACAGGGGGCAAAGAGACCCAGTACTTC. Its translation: CASSRLPTGGKETQYF.

The chain carries TRBV5-4 and TRBJ2-1, with TRBD1 identical over 7 bases. The germline gives CDR1 SGHNT, CDR2 YYREEE (reference sequence). Trimming took 5 bases from V and 6 from J; bases not matched to a gene: 8. CDR3 length: 14 residues. As DNA, the CDR3 is TGTGCCAGCAGGAAAACCCGGGACAGCAATGAGCAGTTCTTC. It specifies CASRKTRDSNEQFF.

The chain couples TRBV18 to TRBJ1-1, with D tentatively TRBD1 (5 bases). The length of the CDR3 is 16 residues. The V end was cut by 1 base, the J end by 3 bases, with 15 bases between. Germline V gene lookup returns CDR1 KGHSH and CDR2 LQKENI. CDR3 sequence: CASSPLPALQDTEAFF. CDR3 sequence (DNA): TGTGCCAGCTCACCACTGCCGGCCTTACAGGACACTGAAGCTTTCTTT. Looking up the rest from reference TRBV18 and TRBJ1-1 gives the full variable domain: NAGVMQNPRHLVRRRGQEARLRCSPMKGHSHVYWYRQLPEEGLKFMVYLQKENIIDESGMPKERFSAEFPKEGPSILRIQQVVRGDSAAYFCASSPLPALQDTEAFFGQGTRLTVV.